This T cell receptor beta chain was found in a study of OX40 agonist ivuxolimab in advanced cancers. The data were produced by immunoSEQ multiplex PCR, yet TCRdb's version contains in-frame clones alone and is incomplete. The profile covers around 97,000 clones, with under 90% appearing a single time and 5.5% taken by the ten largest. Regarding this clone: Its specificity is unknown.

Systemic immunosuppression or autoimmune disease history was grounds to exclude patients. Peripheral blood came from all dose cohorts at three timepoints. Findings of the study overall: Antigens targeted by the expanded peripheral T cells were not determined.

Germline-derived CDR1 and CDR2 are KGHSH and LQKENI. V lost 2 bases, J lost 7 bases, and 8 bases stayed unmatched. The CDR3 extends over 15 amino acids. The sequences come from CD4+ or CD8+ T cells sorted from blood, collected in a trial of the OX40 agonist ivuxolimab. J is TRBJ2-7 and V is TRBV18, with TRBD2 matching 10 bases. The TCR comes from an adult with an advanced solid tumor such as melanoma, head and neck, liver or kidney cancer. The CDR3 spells CASSPNLAGAGEQYF. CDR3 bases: TGTGCCAGCTCACCAAATCTAGCGGGGGCAGGGGAGCAGTACTTC.